Presented here are 31 T cell receptor beta chains from one specimen sequenced in a study of spatial heterogeneity in lung cancer. General observations from the study: The study found that expanded intratumoral alpha and beta TCR counts tracked tumor mutation counts.

Their antigens are not known. Time point reported: sample taken at primary tumor resection. TCRdb used MiXCR to reprocess the 5' RACE reads, holding one entry per CDR3 protein. Of fewer than 15,000 distinct CDR3 sequences in the sample, 5.6% were seen once. The sequences come from lung tumor tissue, collected at surgery. The receptors originated from a female donor with early-stage non-small cell lung cancer.

This clonotype showed up many times. This beta chain represents an off-target read in a library built for alpha chains; its size is of limited meaning. The rearrangement joins TRBV9 to TRBJ2-5, with D possibly matching TRBD1 (5 bases). Germline V gives CDR1 SGDLS, CDR2 YYNGEE. The CDR3 is made up of 16 amino acids. Trimming removed 0 bases from V and 2 bases from J, with 14 bases in between. The CDR3 coding sequence is TGTGCCAGCAGCGTAGGCAGGACAAAGATTCAAGAGACCCAGTACTTC. It codes for CASSVGRTKIQETQYF.

Many counts were recorded for this clonotype. With the library built for alpha chains, this beta chain is off target and its frequency is not meaningful. The gene calls are TRBV28 and TRBJ2-2, with D perhaps matching TRBD2 (5 bases). CDR1 is MDHEN and CDR2 is SYDVKM in the germline V gene. This CDR3 contains 13 residues. The V end was cut by 7 bases, the J end by 6 bases, with 12 bases between. As DNA, the CDR3 is TGTGCCAGCAATGAGGGTTTCTCCGGGGAGCTGTTTTTT. Its translation is CASNEGFSGELFF.

This clonotype has a count of ten or more. Within a library made for alpha chains, this beta chain is off target, and its count is uninformative. The CDR3 loop reads CASAGPWEQYF. DNA for the CDR3: TGTGCCAGCGCGGGGCCCTGGGAGCAGTACTTC. The chain joins TRBV7-9 to TRBJ2-7, with D possibly being TRBD2 (6 bases). CDR3 size: 11 residues. Per germline, CDR1 SEHNR and CDR2 FQNEAQ (reference sequence). V was cut by 8 bases and J by 7 bases, with 12 bases left in between.

This clonotype was seen ten or more times. This beta chain was picked up by a library intended for alpha chains and is off target, so its count carries little meaning. The chain joins TRBV10-2 to TRBJ2-1, with D perhaps assigned TRBD1 or TRBD2 (5 bases each). Per germline, CDR1 WSHSY and CDR2 SAAADI. The CDR3 runs 13 residues. Between the trimmed V and J ends, which lost 10 bases and 8 bases, there was a span of 18 bases. CDR3 DNA: TGCGCCACCCACGGGGCTGAGGCCGATGAGCAGTTCTTC. It yields the protein CATHGAEADEQFF.

In its sample, this clonotype was seen many times. For a library built for alpha chains, this beta chain is a stray read; little rests on its size. This rearrangement joins TRBV12-3 or TRBV12-4 to TRBJ2-7; possible D gene TRBD1, 6 bases. Trimming left V 3 bases short and J 4 bases short, with 7 bases between. The CDR3 consists of 12 residues. The CDR3 DNA follows: TGTGCCAGCAGTTTTAGGGGGTACGAGCAGTACTTC. Translation: CASSFRGYEQYF.

In its sample, this clonotype was seen many times. This beta chain lies outside the target of a library built for alpha chains; its clone size means little. The CDR3 DNA reads as TGTGCCAGCAGCCCGACGGTGAATGAAAAACTGTTTTTT. This gives the protein CASSPTVNEKLFF. The V gene is TRBV5-4, the J gene TRBJ1-4; D is ambiguous. This CDR3 region has 13 residues. Deletions cut 4 bases from V and 5 bases from J, with 9 bases between. Looked up from germline, CDR1 is SGHNT and CDR2 is YYREEE (reference sequence). Variable domain in full (rest from reference TRBV5-4 and TRBJ1-4): ETGVTQSPTHLIKTRGQQVTLRCSSQSGHNTVSWYQQALGQGPQFIFQYYREEENGRGNFPPRFSGLQFPNYSSELNVNALELDDSALYLCASSPTVNEKLFFGSGTQLSVL.

Many counts were recorded for this clonotype. This beta chain came through as a stray read in a library set up for alpha chains, and its size says little. This chain connects TRBV19 to TRBJ1-1, with a weak D call TRBD1 (5 bases). CDR3 length: 15 amino acids. Trimming took 4 bases from V and 5 from J, leaving 17 bases between them. Germline V gene data show CDR1 as LNHDA and CDR2 as SQIVND (reference sequence). CDR3 loop: CASSTAATGGTEAFF. The CDR3 DNA is TGTGCCAGTAGTACGGCGGCGACGGGGGGGACTGAAGCTTTCTTT.

This clonotype was counted ten times or more. Little can be read into the size of this beta chain, an off-target read in a library designed for alpha chains. The chain recombines TRBV12-3 or TRBV12-4 with TRBJ1-5; D not resolved. V lost 3 bases to trimming and J lost 1 base, with 4 bases between them. CDR3 length equals 13 residues. The CDR3 DNA reads as TGTGCCAGCAGTTTCCACAGCAATCAGCCCCAGCATTTT. Translated, it gives CASSFHSNQPQHF.

This clonotype appeared many times. Found in a library prepared for alpha chains, this beta chain is an off-target read, and its abundance has little meaning. The chain recombines TRBV7-2 with TRBJ2-5, with D tentatively TRBD1 (6 bases). Per germline, CDR1 SGHTA and CDR2 FQGNSA. The V end lost 5 bases, the J end lost 0 bases, and 16 bases lay between the germline ends. The CDR3 runs to 16 residues. CDR3 sequence reads: CASSPRGNRDQETQYF. The CDR3 DNA reads TGTGCCAGCAGCCCCCGAGGAAACAGGGACCAAGAGACCCAGTACTTC.

This clonotype was detected many times. With the library built for alpha chains, this beta chain is off target and its frequency is not meaningful. This chain links TRBV12-5 with TRBJ2-3; a weak D match, TRBD2 (6 bases). Germline assignment: CDR1 LGHNT and CDR2 FRNRAP. The CDR3 is 15 residues long. Trimming removed 4 bases from V and 1 base from J, with 12 bases in between. CDR3 region: CASGWREAGTDTQYF. In DNA form, the CDR3 reads TGTGCTAGTGGTTGGAGGGAAGCGGGCACAGATACGCAGTATTTT.

This clonotype was detected many times. This beta chain is a stray read from a library made for alpha chains; its abundance is not meaningful. J is TRBJ2-1 and V is TRBV20-1; no definite D call. Germline lookup yields CDR1 DFQATT and CDR2 SNEGSKA (reference sequence). There are 13 residues in the CDR3. Trimming removed 2 bases at V and 6 bases at J, with 11 bases between. The CDR3 region is CSARIGAVNEQFF. Here the CDR3 DNA reads TGCAGTGCTAGAATTGGCGCGGTCAATGAGCAGTTCTTC.

This clonotype occurred a few times. This could be a read error, since a much larger clone is one nucleotide away. Since it is a stray read in a library aimed at alpha chains, this beta chain has a size that is not meaningful. The gene calls are TRBV13 and TRBJ2-6; D is ambiguous. Germline V gene data show CDR1 as PRHDT and CDR2 as FYEKMQ (reference sequence). The CDR3 loop spans 14 amino acids. CDR3 sequence: CVSRPASGANVLTF. The CDR3, as DNA: TGTGTCAGCAGACCCGCCTCTGGGGCCAACGTCCTGACTTTC.

The sample holds many counts of this clonotype. The size of this beta chain means little, since it is a stray read in a library made for alpha chains. The DNA of the CDR3 is TGTGCCAGCAGCTCCGGACGGGCGACAGGGCGGAGTGGAAAACTGTTTTTT. This codes for CASSSGRATGRSGKLFF. The J gene is TRBJ1-4, the V gene TRBV7-9, with TRBD1 identical over 7 bases. Trimming took 4 bases from V and 10 from J; bases not matched to a gene: 18. The CDR3 spans 17 residues. Germline V gene data show CDR1 as SEHNR and CDR2 as FQNEAQ (reference sequence). Filled out from reference TRBV7-9 and TRBJ1-4, the complete variable domain reads DTGVSQNPRHKITKRGQNVTFRCDPISEHNRLYWYRQTLGQGPEFLTYFQNEAQLEKSRLLSDRFSAERPKGSFSTLEIQRTEQGDSAMYLCASSSGRATGRSGKLFFGSGTQLSVL.

Within the sample, this clonotype is medium-sized. A library made for alpha chains picked up this beta chain off target, so its size means little. The chain has TRBV4-2 and TRBJ1-4; possibly TRBD1 for D (6 bases). The germline gives CDR1 LGHNA, CDR2 YNFKEQ. The CDR3 totals 17 residues. Trimming took 3 bases from V and 5 from J, leaving 19 bases between them. For the CDR3, the DNA is TGTGCCAGCAGCCACCCCTTTAGGGGGGGCTTAAATGAAAAACTGTTTTTT. The encoded protein is CASSHPFRGGLNEKLFF.

This clonotype was detected many times. This beta chain represents an off-target read in a library built for alpha chains; its size is of limited meaning. The chain combines TRBV5-1 with TRBJ2-1; D gene unclear. Germline V CDR1 and CDR2: SGHRS, YFSETQ. The CDR3 extends over 13 amino acids. V was pared by 7 bases and J by 3 bases, with 11 bases between. DNA for the CDR3: TGCGCCAGCCGGACCTCCTACTACAATGAGCAGTTCTTC. Its translation: CASRTSYYNEQFF.

This clonotype has a count of ten or more. This beta chain is an unintended read in a library built for alpha chains; its size means little. The genes are TRBV5-1 and TRBJ1-1; tentatively, D is TRBD1 (6 bases). The CDR3 extends over 12 amino acids. Trimming left V 4 bases short and J 6 bases short, with 10 bases between. The germline V gene has CDR1 SGHRS and CDR2 YFSETQ. CDR3 in amino acids: CASSPRGAEAFF. In nucleotides, the CDR3 is TGCGCCAGCAGCCCGAGGGGGGCTGAAGCTTTCTTT.

This clonotype has a count of ten or more. This beta chain is off target for a library built for alpha chains, so its abundance means little. The CDR3 DNA reads as TGTGCCACCACAGCCCCACTGGGGACAGATACGCAGTATTTT. Its protein is CATTAPLGTDTQYF. This chain joins TRBV6-5 and TRBJ2-3; D uncertain. The CDR3 spans 14 residues. Germline CDR1 and CDR2: MNHEY and SVGAGI. V lost 10 bases, J lost 3 bases, and 17 bases lay in between.

This clonotype counts as medium-sized. The library was designed around alpha chains, so this beta chain is a stray read whose abundance carries little weight. This rearrangement joins TRBV4-3 to TRBJ2-5; no firm D call. The CDR3 is made up of 14 amino acids. Trimming cost V 0 bases and J 6 bases, with 11 bases left between them. CDR1 and CDR2 from the germline V gene are LGHNA and YSLEER. For the CDR3, the DNA is TGCGCCAGCAGCCAAGAGGTCCTCGGAAAGACCCAGTACTTC. As protein: CASSQEVLGKTQYF.

This clonotype has ten or more counts. Within a library made for alpha chains, this beta chain is off target, and its count is uninformative. The chain has TRBV2 and TRBJ2-7; tentatively, D is TRBD2 (6 bases). Deletions cut 6 bases from V and 3 bases from J, with 9 bases between. The CDR3 spans 12 residues. CDR1 is SNHLY and CDR2 is FYNNEI in the germline V gene. The CDR3 sequence: CASRPGSYEQYF. The CDR3 nucleotides are TGTGCCAGCAGACCCGGGAGCTACGAGCAGTACTTC.

This clonotype occurred many times. As an off-target read in a library built for alpha chains, this beta chain has a frequency of little significance. The chain combines TRBV9 with TRBJ1-1; possible D gene TRBD1, 6 bases. The CDR3 contains 13 residues. Germline CDR1 SGDLS, CDR2 YYNGEE. V lost 3 bases to trimming and J lost 6 bases, with 12 bases between them. CDR3 DNA: TGTGCCAGCAGCGGGACACAGGGCTCTGAAGCTTTCTTT. It encodes CASSGTQGSEAFF.

The sample holds many counts of this clonotype. Because this beta chain is a stray read in a library intended to capture alpha chains, its abundance should not be given much weight. This chain joins TRBV7-9 and TRBJ1-1; D perhaps matches TRBD1 (5 bases). Germline V gene sequence: CDR1 SEHNR, CDR2 FQNEAQ (reference sequence). The CDR3 runs to 14 residues. Trimming left V 3 bases short and J 6 bases short, with 14 bases between. The CDR3 nucleotides read TGTGCCAGCAGCTTGAATACAGGTATACCTGAAGCTTTCTTT. Protein product: CASSLNTGIPEAFF.

There are many counts of this clonotype. This beta chain appears as a stray read in a library generated for alpha chains; its size is not informative. The V gene is TRBV29-1, the J gene TRBJ2-7; D is uncertain. Germline loops: CDR1 SQVTM, CDR2 ANQGSEA. CDR3 size: 12 residues. Trimming stripped 5 bases from V and 3 bases from J, with 11 bases between. The CDR3: CSVRINSYEQYF. In DNA, the CDR3 is TGCAGCGTTCGTATCAACAGCTACGAGCAGTACTTC.

This clonotype appeared many times. Because the library targeted alpha chains, this beta chain is an off-target read whose size means little. This chain links TRBV5-1 with TRBJ1-1; D is possibly TRBD1 (6 bases). The CDR3 extends over 16 amino acids. Germline values: CDR1 SGHRS, CDR2 YFSETQ. The germline V and J ends were trimmed by 4 bases and 0 bases, with 16 bases remaining between them. CDR3 DNA: TGCGCCAGCAGCCCATCGTTGGGGGCGTTGAACACTGAAGCTTTCTTT. Translated, it gives CASSPSLGALNTEAFF. Full variable domain (remainder filled in from reference TRBV5-1 and TRBJ1-1): KAGVTQTPRYLIKTRGQQVTLSCSPISGHRSVSWYQQTPGQGLQFLFEYFSETQRNKGNFPGRFSGRQFSNSRSEMNVSTLELGDSALYLCASSPSLGALNTEAFFGQGTRLTVV.

In its sample, this clonotype is medium-sized. For a library built for alpha chains, this beta chain is a stray read; little rests on its size. The CDR3 is CARGGNGELFF. DNA of the CDR3: TGTGCCAGGGGGGGGAACGGGGAGCTGTTTTTT. The chain uses TRBV30 and TRBJ2-2; a possible D gene is TRBD2 (7 bases). Trimming took 8 bases from V and 7 from J, leaving 11 bases between them. Per the germline V gene, CDR1 is GTSNPN and CDR2 is SVGIG (reference sequence). CDR3 length equals 11 residues.

This clonotype was observed at least ten times. With the library built for alpha chains, this beta chain is off target and its frequency is not meaningful. The rearrangement uses TRBV4-1 and TRBJ2-5, with 9 bases that match TRBD1. CDR3 length: 14 residues. Trimming removed 4 bases from V and 2 bases from J; junction bases left unmatched: 2. Germline-derived CDR1 and CDR2 are MGHRA and YSYEKL. The CDR3: CASSPGTGQETQYF. The CDR3 region has the DNA TGCGCCAGCAGCCCTGGGACAGGGCAAGAGACCCAGTACTTC.

Concerning this clonotype itself: A library prepared for alpha chains yielded this beta chain as an off-target read; its size is of little meaning. The chain carries TRBV10-2 and TRBJ2-1; 7 bases fit TRBD2. Trimming removed 8 bases from V and 13 bases from J; junction bases left unmatched: 5. CDR1 and CDR2 from the germline V gene are WSHSY and SAAADI. The CDR3 totals 10 residues. The CDR3 DNA reads as TGCGCCAGCTGGGCGGGGGAACAGTTCTTC. Its translation is CASWAGEQFF.

This clonotype showed up many times. This beta chain lies outside the target of a library built for alpha chains; its clone size means little. This chain links TRBV9 with TRBJ2-1; 8 nucleotides line up with TRBD2. V was clipped by 4 bases and J by 0 bases; unmatched bases: 6. The germline CDR1 and CDR2 sequences are SGDLS and YYNGEE. This CDR3 has 16 residues. Here the CDR3 reads CASSLQRGRSYNEQFF. The CDR3 DNA sequence: TGTGCCAGCAGCCTCCAGCGGGGGCGCTCCTACAATGAGCAGTTCTTC.

This clonotype has at least ten counts. This beta chain is an unintended read in a library built for alpha chains; its size means little. The V call is TRBV28, the J call TRBJ2-3; 7 bases are a match to TRBD2. CDR1 and CDR2 from the germline V gene are MDHEN and SYDVKM. Losses at the gene ends were 4 bases for V and 6 bases for J; bases not matched to a gene: 13. The CDR3 spans 16 residues. This CDR3 reads CASSSSTSFLLDTQYF. The CDR3, as DNA: TGTGCCAGCAGTTCCTCGACTAGCTTTCTGTTGGATACGCAGTATTTT. The variable domain in full, completed from reference TRBV28 and TRBJ2-3, reads DVKVTQSSRYLVKRTGEKVFLECVQDMDHENMFWYRQDPGLGLRLIYFSYDVKMKEKGDIPEGYSVSREKKERFSLILESASTNQTSMYLCASSSSTSFLLDTQYFGPGTRLTVL.

This clonotype was counted at least ten times. Little can be read into the size of this beta chain, an off-target read in a library designed for alpha chains. The rearrangement links TRBV12-3 or TRBV12-4 to TRBJ2-2, with D hard to call. The CDR3 contains 14 residues. Deletions cut 1 base from V and 4 bases from J, with 7 bases between. The CDR3 is CASSLVRSTGELFF. DNA for the CDR3: TGTGCCAGCAGTTTAGTTAGATCCACCGGGGAGCTGTTTTTT.

This clonotype has ten or more counts. Found in a library prepared for alpha chains, this beta chain is an off-target read, and its abundance has little meaning. The chain is built from TRBV30 and TRBJ1-4; no clear D. Between the trimmed V and J ends, which lost 2 bases and 8 bases, there was a span of 12 bases. This CDR3 region has 13 residues. From germline, CDR1 is GTSNPN and CDR2 SVGIG (reference sequence). DNA for the CDR3: TGTGCCTGGAGTTGGCGACGGGGAGAAAAACTGTTTTTT. The encoded protein is CAWSWRRGEKLFF.

This clonotype was seen ten or more times. This beta chain is an unintended read in a library built for alpha chains; its size means little. The genes are TRBV13 and TRBJ1-4; D might be TRBD1 (5 bases). V shed 2 bases and J shed 7 bases, with 14 bases lying between them. From germline, CDR1 is PRHDT and CDR2 FYEKMQ (reference sequence). The length of the CDR3 is 15 residues. The CDR3 is CASSLRGGVSEKLFF. CDR3 sequence (DNA): TGTGCCAGCAGCTTACGAGGAGGGGTCAGTGAAAAACTGTTTTTT.